What follows describes a single T cell receptor beta chain. Between the trimmed V and J ends, which lost 4 bases and 0 bases, there was a span of 16 bases. CDR1 is LNHDA and CDR2 is SQIVND in the germline V gene (reference sequence). This CDR3 spans 16 amino acids. TCRdb keeps only in-frame clones here, not all; method: immunoSEQ multiplex PCR. The table has tens of thousands of clones, around 88% seen once. The data are from a study of blood T cell repertoires in COVID-19. V and J are TRBV19 and TRBJ2-7; D may be TRBD1 (5 bases). The sequenced sample was peripheral blood. This clonotype originated in a human donor with active COVID-19. The donor label of this sample is uncertain. CDR3 protein: CASSTPGSKSSYEQYF. The CDR3 DNA reads as TGTGCCAGTAGTACCCCAGGGTCTAAGTCCTCCTACGAGCAGTACTTC.